This TCR beta chain was identified in a study of T cell responses to AZD1222 COVID-19 vaccine. Broader study findings: The study found vaccine-associated CD4 TCRs spanning spike, dominant at 160-218 and 743-854.

This CDR3 is built from 15 residues. The ends were cut back, 0 bases at V and 5 bases at J, with 14 bases in the middle. Germline V gene data show CDR1 as PRHDT and CDR2 as FYEKMQ (reference sequence). Sequencing was performed with immunoSEQ multiplex PCR; in TCRdb, only in-frame clones are kept and a portion is missing. The table records around 130,000 clones, 85% to 95% of them present only once. Worth noting for this clone: Its cognate antigen is unknown.

J is TRBJ2-7 and V is TRBV13; D assignment may be TRBD1 or TRBD2 (5 bases each). The sample was peripheral blood, taken on day 0 of AZD1222 vaccination. This TCR was recovered from an adult in good health. DNA for the CDR3: TGTGCCAGCAGCTTAGGGGGGAAAGGGACCCACGAGCAGTACTTC. This sequence encodes CASSLGGKGTHEQYF.